This is a list of T cell receptor beta chains from one sample in a study of blood T cell repertoires in COVID-19. Method: immunoSEQ multiplex PCR; TCRdb's copy keeps in-frame clones and lacks some. This table holds 300,000 to 350,000 clones, over 75% found once. Sequencing was carried out using PBMCs or T cells enriched from blood (not recorded which). These receptors came from a man in his thirties or forties who had recovered from COVID-19. Each CDR3 is given with its conserved first and last residue. A D gene is named only where the DNA matches it firmly. Only part of the rows carry a size: once, few, many, or a class if the clone is expanded.

cdr3_aa	cdr3_nt	cdr3_length	clone_size	d_call	v_call	j_call
CASSLEQVSGYTF	TGTGCCAGCAGTTTAGAACAAGTGTCTGGCTACACCTTC	13	NA	NA	TRBV12-3/TRBV12-4	TRBJ1-2
CASSRYGNEQYF	TGTGCCAGCAGCCGATACGGGAACGAGCAGTACTTC	12	NA	NA	TRBV5-8	TRBJ2-7
CASSLEQGAMNTEAFF	TGCGCCAGCAGCTTGGAACAGGGGGCGATGAACACTGAAGCTTTCTTT	16	NA	TRBD1	TRBV5-1	TRBJ1-1
CAWSDLRDSPLHF	TGTGCCTGGAGTGACCTGCGCGATTCACCCCTCCACTTT	13	NA	NA	TRBV30	TRBJ1-6
CASSTEGGTHGYEQYF	TGTGCCAGCAGCACGGAGGGCGGGACTCATGGGTACGAGCAGTACTTC	16	NA	NA	TRBV21-1	TRBJ2-7
CASSRGESNYGYTF	TGTGCCAGTAGTCGGGGGGAATCTAACTATGGCTACACCTTC	14	NA	NA	TRBV19	TRBJ1-2
CASSLGLGNTEAFF	TGTGCCAGCAGCTTAGGGCTCGGGAACACTGAAGCTTTCTTT	14	NA	NA	TRBV13	TRBJ1-1
CASSSPLSPYEQYF	TGTGCCAGCAGTTCCCCCCTAAGCCCCTACGAGCAGTACTTC	14	NA	NA	TRBV27	TRBJ2-7
CASSTDSNYGYTF	TGTGCCAGCAGTACGGACAGCAACTATGGCTACACCTTC	13	NA	NA	TRBV2	TRBJ1-2
CAIRWTGEYTEAFF	TGTGCCATCAGATGGACAGGGGAGTACACTGAAGCTTTCTTT	14	NA	TRBD1	TRBV10-3	TRBJ1-1
CASSQGASNQPQHF	TGTGCCAGCAGCCAGGGGGCCAGCAATCAGCCCCAGCATTTT	14	once	TRBD1	TRBV6-2/TRBV6-3	TRBJ1-5
CASSLGGGTTEAFF	TGTGCCAGCAGCTTGGGGGGAGGCACCACTGAAGCTTTCTTT	14	NA	NA	TRBV5-5	TRBJ1-1
CASSEPSGAGRKLFF	TGTGCCAGCAGTGAACCATCTGGGGCAGGCCGAAAACTGTTTTTT	15	NA	NA	TRBV25-1	TRBJ1-4
CASSQTGAGSNQPQHF	TGTGCCAGCAGCCAGACAGGGGCGGGTAGCAATCAGCCCCAGCATTTT	16	once	TRBD1	TRBV2	TRBJ1-5
CASDYTGDNQPQHF	TGTGCCAGCGACTATACAGGGGACAATCAGCCCCAGCATTTT	14	NA	TRBD1	TRBV18	TRBJ1-5
CSVESLGQRLYEQYF	TGCAGCGTTGAAAGCCTAGGACAACGACTGTACGAGCAGTACTTC	15	NA	NA	TRBV29-1	TRBJ2-7